This T cell receptor (beta chain) came from a study of T cells in Graves' hyperthyroidism and ophthalmopathy. This clonotype was detected many times. This CDR3 region has 14 residues. Germline CDR1 is MGHRA and CDR2 is YSYEKL. V was pared by 4 bases and J by 1 base, with 8 bases between. Amplification targeted TCR beta CDR3 regions from RNA transcripts. Carried out on the TCR CDR3, a first-round RT-PCR used the HTBI primer set. A single record per CDR3 protein comes from TCRdb applying MiXCR to the multiplex PCR reads. The sample has under 350,000 distinct CDR3 sequences, approximately 18% seen once. The receptor was derived from a woman aged 45-65 years with Graves' hyperthyroidism. The V gene is TRBV4-1, the J gene TRBJ1-5; tentatively, D is TRBD1 (5 bases). Sequencing input: blood. The CDR3 loop reads CASSPRDSNQPQHF. CDR3 DNA: TGCGCCAGCAGCCCACGGGACAGCAATCAGCCCCAGCATTTT.